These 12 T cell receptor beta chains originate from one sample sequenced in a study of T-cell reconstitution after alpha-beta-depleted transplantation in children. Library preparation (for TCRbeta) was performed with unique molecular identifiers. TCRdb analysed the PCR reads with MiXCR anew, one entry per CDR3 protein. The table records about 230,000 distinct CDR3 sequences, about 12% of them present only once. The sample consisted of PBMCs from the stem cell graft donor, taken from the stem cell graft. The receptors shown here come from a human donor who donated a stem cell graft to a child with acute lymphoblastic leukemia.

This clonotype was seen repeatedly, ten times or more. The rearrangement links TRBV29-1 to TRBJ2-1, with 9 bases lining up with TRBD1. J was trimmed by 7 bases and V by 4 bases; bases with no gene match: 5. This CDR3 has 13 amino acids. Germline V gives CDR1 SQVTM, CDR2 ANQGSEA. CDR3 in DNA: TGCAGCGTTGGACAGGGGGTGATGAATGAGCAGTTCTTC. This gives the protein CSVGQGVMNEQFF.

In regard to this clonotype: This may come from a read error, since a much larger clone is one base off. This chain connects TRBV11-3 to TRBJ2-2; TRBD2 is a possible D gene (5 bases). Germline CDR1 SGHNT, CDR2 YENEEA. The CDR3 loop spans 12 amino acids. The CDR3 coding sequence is TGTGCCAGCAGCTCTCAAACCGGGGAGATGTTTTTT. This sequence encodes CASSSQTGEMFF. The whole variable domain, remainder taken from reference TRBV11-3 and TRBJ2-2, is EAGVVQSPRYKIIEKKQPVAFWCNPISGHNTLYWYLQNLGQGPELLIRYENEEAVDDSQLPKDRFSAERLKGVDSTLKIQPAELGDSAVYLCASSSQTGEMFFGEGSRLTVL.

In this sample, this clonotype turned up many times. The CDR3 nucleotides read TGTGCCAGCAACCTACCAGGGGGTGTGACCTACAATGAGCAGTTCTTC. Its translation: CASNLPGGVTYNEQFF. This chain connects TRBV7-9 to TRBJ2-1, with TRBD1 matching 7 bases. The germline gives CDR1 SEHNR, CDR2 FQNEAQ (reference sequence). This CDR3 contains 16 residues. J gave up 2 bases and V 7 bases, and 11 bases lay outside the gene matches.

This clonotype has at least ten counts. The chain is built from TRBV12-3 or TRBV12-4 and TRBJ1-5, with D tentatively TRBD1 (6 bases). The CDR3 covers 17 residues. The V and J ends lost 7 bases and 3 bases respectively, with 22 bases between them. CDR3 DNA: TGTGCCAGCATCCTATACAGGGTTAAGGAGGTCAATCAGCCCCAGCATTTT. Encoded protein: CASILYRVKEVNQPQHF.

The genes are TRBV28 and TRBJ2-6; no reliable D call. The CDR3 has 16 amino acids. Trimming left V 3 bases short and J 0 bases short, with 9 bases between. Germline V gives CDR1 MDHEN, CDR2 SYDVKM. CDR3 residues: CASSFVQSSGANVLTF. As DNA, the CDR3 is TGTGCCAGCAGTTTTGTACAGAGCTCTGGGGCCAACGTCCTGACTTTC.

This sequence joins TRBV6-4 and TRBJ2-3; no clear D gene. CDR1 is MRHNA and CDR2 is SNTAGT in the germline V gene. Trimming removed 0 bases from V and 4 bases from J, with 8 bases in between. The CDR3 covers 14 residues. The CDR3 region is CASSDSLSSDTQYF. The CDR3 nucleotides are TGTGCCAGCAGTGACTCTTTGTCGTCAGATACGCAGTATTTT.

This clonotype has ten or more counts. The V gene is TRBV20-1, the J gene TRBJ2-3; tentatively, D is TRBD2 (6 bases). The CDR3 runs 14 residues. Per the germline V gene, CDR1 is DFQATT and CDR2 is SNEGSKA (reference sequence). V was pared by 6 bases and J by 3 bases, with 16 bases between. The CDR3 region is CSATGAEGTDTQYF. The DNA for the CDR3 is TGCAGTGCGACCGGGGCGGAGGGTACAGATACGCAGTATTTT.

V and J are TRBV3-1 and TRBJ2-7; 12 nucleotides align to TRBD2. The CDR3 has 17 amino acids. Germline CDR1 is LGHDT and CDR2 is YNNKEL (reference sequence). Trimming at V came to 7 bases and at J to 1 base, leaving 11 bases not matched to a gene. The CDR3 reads CASTPVSTSGRSYEQYF. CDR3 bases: TGTGCCAGCACCCCGGTTTCTACTAGCGGGAGGTCCTACGAGCAGTACTTC.

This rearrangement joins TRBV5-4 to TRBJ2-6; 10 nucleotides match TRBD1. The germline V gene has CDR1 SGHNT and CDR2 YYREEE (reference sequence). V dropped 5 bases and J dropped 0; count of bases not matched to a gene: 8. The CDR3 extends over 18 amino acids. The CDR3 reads CASRHPGQGISGANVLTF. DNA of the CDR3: TGTGCCAGCAGGCATCCGGGACAGGGGATCTCTGGGGCCAACGTCCTGACTTTC. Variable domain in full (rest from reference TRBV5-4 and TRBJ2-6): ETGVTQSPTHLIKTRGQQVTLRCSSQSGHNTVSWYQQALGQGPQFIFQYYREEENGRGNFPPRFSGLQFPNYSSELNVNALELDDSALYLCASRHPGQGISGANVLTFGAGSRLTVL.

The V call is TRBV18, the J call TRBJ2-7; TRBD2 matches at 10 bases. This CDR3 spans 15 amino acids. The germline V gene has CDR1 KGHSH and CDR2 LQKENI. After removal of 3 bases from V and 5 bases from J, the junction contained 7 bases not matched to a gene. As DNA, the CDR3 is TGTGCCAGCTCACCCACTAGCGGGGAGGTCCACGAGCAGTACTTC. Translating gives CASSPTSGEVHEQYF.

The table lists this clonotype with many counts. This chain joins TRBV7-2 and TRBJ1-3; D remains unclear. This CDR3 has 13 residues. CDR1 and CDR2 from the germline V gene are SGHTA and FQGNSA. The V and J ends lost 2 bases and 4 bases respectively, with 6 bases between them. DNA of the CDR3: TGTGCCAGCAGCTTATATCAGGGAAACACCATATATTTT. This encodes CASSLYQGNTIYF. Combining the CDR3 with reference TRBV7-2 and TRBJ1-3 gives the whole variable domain GAGVSQSPSNKVTEKGKDVELRCDPISGHTALYWYRQSLGQGLEFLIYFQGNSAPDKSGLPSDRFSAERTGGSVSTLTIQRTQQEDSAVYLCASSLYQGNTIYFGEGSWLTVV.

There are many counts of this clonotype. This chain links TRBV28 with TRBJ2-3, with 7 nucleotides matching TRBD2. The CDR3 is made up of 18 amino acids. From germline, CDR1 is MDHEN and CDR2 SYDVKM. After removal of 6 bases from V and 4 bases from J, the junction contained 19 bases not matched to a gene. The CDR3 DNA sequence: TGTGCCAGCAGCCCGGACCTGGGCAAGCGGGAAAGCGCAGATACGCAGTATTTT. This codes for CASSPDLGKRESADTQYF.